This T cell receptor beta chain was identified in a study of T cells after yellow fever vaccination. Broader study findings: A minor fraction of clonotypes spanned both CD4 and CD8 compartments. Weaker in magnitude, the secondary response showed a faster peak on day 5 versus 15. Post-booster samples contained most primary-vaccination clones (just under 98% CD4, almost 90% CD8).

5'RACE template switching generated TCR cDNA, adding a universal primer site and UMIs. MiXCR, applied by TCRdb to the 5' RACE reads, yields one record per CDR3 protein. The table shows hundreds of thousands of distinct CDR3 sequences, with 18% occurring only once. This clonotype was detected ten times or more. Its cognate antigen is unknown. This CDR3 region has 16 residues. V gave up 5 bases and J gave up 2 bases; unmatched junction bases: 7. Specimen: PBMCs, collected before the yellow fever booster vaccination. The J gene is TRBJ2-3, the V gene TRBV12-3 or TRBV12-4; 10 nucleotides line up with TRBD2. This TCR came from a man younger than 35 who received the YFV17D yellow fever vaccine. This CDR3 is CASSIWTSGVTDTQYF. CDR3 bases: TGTGCCAGCAGTATCTGGACTAGCGGAGTCACAGATACGCAGTATTTT.